This T cell receptor beta chain was identified during a study of beta chain features in type 1 diabetes. In the study overall: The number of sorted cells examined across all samples was some 99,000,000. Overall study findings and caveats: A moderate, significant TCRB CDR3 shortening appeared in type 1 diabetes across four CD4+ subsets.

A single heparinised blood sample, averaging approximately 100 mL, was obtained per donor. The germline V gene encodes CDR1 SGHRS and CDR2 YFSETQ. The CDR3 length is 15 residues. V lost 2 bases, J lost 0 bases, and 5 bases stayed unmatched. The isolated RNA, all of it, was reverse transcribed, so expressed TCRB transcripts were what got sequenced. Profiled with immunoSEQ multiplex PCR; TCRdb holds only in-frame clones, not every one. The sample shows about 340,000 clones, approximately 15% of them seen only once. To note about this clone: Its antigen is unknown.

The sequencing sample was made of naive CD4+ T cells from blood. This chain links TRBV5-1 with TRBJ2-7, with TRBD1 matching over 7 bases. This TCR was recovered from a woman younger than 35 with type 1 diabetes. CDR3 bases: TGCGCCAGCAGCTTAATGGGACAGACCTCCTACGAGCAGTACTTC. Its translation is CASSLMGQTSYEQYF.